A single sample gave rise to the 5 T cell receptor beta chains below, sequenced in a study of beta chain features in type 1 diabetes. The whole isolated RNA underwent reverse transcription, so sequencing captured expressed TCRB transcripts. Measured with immunoSEQ multiplex PCR; TCRdb has only the in-frame clones, and not every one. This table has approximately 140,000 clones, 6.9% appearing once. Sequencing was performed on central memory CD4+ T cells from blood. The receptors were gathered from a woman aged 25 to 39 in good health.

This chain joins TRBV27 and TRBJ2-7, with unresolved D. Germline CDR1 and CDR2: MNHEY and SMNVEV (reference sequence). The CDR3 consists of 13 residues. Trimming took 3 bases from V and 0 from J, leaving 6 bases between them. Here the CDR3 DNA reads TGTGCCAGCAGTTTCCTTAGCTCCTACGAGCAGTACTTC. Amino acids: CASSFLSSYEQYF.

The gene calls are TRBV30 and TRBJ1-4; D is unclear. Germline V lookup: CDR1 GTSNPN, CDR2 SVGIG (reference sequence). This CDR3 has 12 amino acids. The V end was cut by 5 bases, the J end by 1 base, with 5 bases between. CDR3 DNA sequence: TGTGCCTGGGACTTAACTAATGAAAAACTGTTTTTT. Translated: CAWDLTNEKLFF.

The table lists this clone with a few counts. The CDR3 DNA sequence: TGTGCCAGCCAAACAACGGGGCTAGCGGGAGCAGTATGGTACAATGAGCAGTTCTTC. Translation: CASQTTGLAGAVWYNEQFF. The rearrangement joins TRBV5-6 to TRBJ2-1, with TRBD2 identical over 10 bases. Germline-derived CDR1 and CDR2 are SGHDT and YYEEEE. Trimming removed 7 bases from V and 4 bases from J; junction bases left unmatched: 20. This CDR3 has 19 amino acids.

This clone was detected many times. One junction end does not reproduce the germline sequence, and a read error may be involved. CDR3 nucleotide sequence: TGTGCCAGTAGCATAGCGGGAGGGCCGGACAATGAGCAGTTCTTC. It yields the protein CASSIAGGPDNEQFF. The J gene is TRBJ2-1, the V gene TRBV19; 11 nucleotides align to TRBD2. This CDR3 spans 15 amino acids. From germline, CDR1 is LNHDA and CDR2 SQIVND (reference sequence). The full variable domain, its missing parts supplied by reference TRBV19 and TRBJ2-1, is DGGITQSPKYLFRKEGQNVTLSCEQNLNHDAMYWYRQDPGQGLRLIYYSQIVNDFQKGDIAEGYSVSREKKESFPLTVTSAQKNPTAFYLCASSIAGGPDNEQFFGPGTRLTVL.

This clone occurred a few times. The V gene is TRBV5-6, the J gene TRBJ2-6; D may be TRBD2 (5 bases). Germline CDR1 and CDR2: SGHDT and YYEEEE. This CDR3 is built from 15 residues. Trimming stripped 4 bases from V and 1 base from J, with 9 bases between. The CDR3 region is CASSHRRSGANVLTF. The CDR3 nucleotides read TGTGCCAGCAGCCACCGGAGGTCTGGGGCCAACGTCCTGACTTTC.